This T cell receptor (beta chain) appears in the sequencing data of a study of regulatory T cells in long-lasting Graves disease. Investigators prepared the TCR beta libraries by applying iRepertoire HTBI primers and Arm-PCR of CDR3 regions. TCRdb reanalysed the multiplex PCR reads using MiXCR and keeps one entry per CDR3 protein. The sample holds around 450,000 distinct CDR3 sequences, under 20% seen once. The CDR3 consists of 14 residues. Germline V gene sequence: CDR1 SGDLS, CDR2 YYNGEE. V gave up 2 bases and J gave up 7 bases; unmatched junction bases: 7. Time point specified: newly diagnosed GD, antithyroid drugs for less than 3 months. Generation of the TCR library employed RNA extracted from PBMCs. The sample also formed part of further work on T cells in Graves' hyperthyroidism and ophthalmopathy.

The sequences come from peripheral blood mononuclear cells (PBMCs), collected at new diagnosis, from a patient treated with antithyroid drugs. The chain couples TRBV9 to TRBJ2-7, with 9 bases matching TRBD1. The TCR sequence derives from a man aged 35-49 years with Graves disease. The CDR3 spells CASSVTTGTGEQYF. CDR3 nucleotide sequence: TGTGCCAGCAGCGTCACAACCGGGACAGGGGAGCAGTACTTC. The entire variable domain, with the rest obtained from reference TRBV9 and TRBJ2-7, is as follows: DSGVTQTPKHLITATGQRVTLRCSPRSGDLSVYWYQQSLDQGLQFLIQYYNGEERAKGNILERFSAQQFPDLHSELNLSSLELGDSALYFCASSVTTGTGEQYFGPGTRLTVT.